This TCR beta chain derives from a study of blood T cell repertoires in COVID-19. Study summary: Acute-phase and convalescent COVID-19 samples originated in the United States, Italy and Spain.

TCRdb's table, derived via immunoSEQ multiplex PCR, lists solely in-frame clones and lacks some. The profile shows fewer than 400,000 clones, about 85% of them singletons. The CDR3 contains 16 residues. The germline V gene encodes CDR1 MGHRA and CDR2 YSYEKL. V was pared by 2 bases and J by 8 bases, with 12 bases of the junction left unmatched. This receptor was identified in a woman in her twenties or thirties who had been exposed to COVID-19. Sequences were obtained from PBMCs or T cells enriched from blood (not recorded which). V usage is TRBV4-1 and J usage is TRBJ1-2, with 9 bases matching TRBD1. CDR3 DNA sequence: TGCGCCAGCAGCCAACTGCCGATCAGGACAGGGGACGGCTACACCTTC. Amino acids: CASSQLPIRTGDGYTF.